The source of this T cell receptor beta chain is a study of OX40 agonist ivuxolimab in advanced cancers. Study at large: Patients got intravenous ivuxolimab at 0.01 to 10 mg/kg every 2 weeks. Broader study findings: Expanded clones were, on average, more numerous in CD8+ T cells than in CD4+.

A remark on this clone: Its antigen is unknown.

The germline V gene encodes CDR1 MNHEY and CDR2 SMNVEV (reference sequence). V was trimmed by 5 bases and J by 9 bases, leaving 14 bases between them. The CDR3 extends over 13 amino acids. The repertoire was sequenced with immunoSEQ multiplex PCR; TCRdb's copy has only in-frame clones and lacks some. The sample has 11,000 or so clones; approximately 79% are singletons. Patients who had autoimmune disease history or got systemic immunosuppression were left out. Cycle 7 day 1, cycle 4 day 1, and baseline were the timepoints at which blood was sampled. This TCR derives from an adult with an advanced solid tumor such as melanoma, head and neck, liver or kidney cancer. The V gene is TRBV27, the J gene TRBJ2-1; D might be TRBD1 (5 bases). The source was CD4+ or CD8+ T cells sorted from blood, collected in a trial of the OX40 agonist ivuxolimab. CDR3 nucleotide sequence: TGTGCCAGCAGTCTAAGTGACAGTGGTGAGCAGTTCTTC. Its translation: CASSLSDSGEQFF.